What follows are 2 T cell receptor beta chains derived from one specimen sequenced in a study of blood T cell repertoires in COVID-19 (dated by TCRdb to 2020 to 2021). Library preparation used the immunoSEQ multiplex PCR assay. The table comes from immuneACCESS by way of TCRdb, which keeps in-frame sequences with V and J called. Part of the clones is missing from these tables; in studies checked, under half for an unresolved V gene and the rest for unknown reasons. This sample gives 150,000 to 200,000 clones in total; around 67% of them show up just once. The ten largest clones capture about 3% of the sample. Sample: peripheral blood. The receptors shown here come from a woman older than 75 with acute or convalescent COVID-19.

This clone was counted a few times. The J gene is TRBJ2-5, the V gene TRBV11-2; TRBD2 matches at 10 bases. Germline V CDR1 and CDR2: SGHAT, FQNNGV. The CDR3 spans 14 residues. V lost 8 bases, J lost 0 bases, and 3 bases stayed unmatched. As DNA, the CDR3 is TGTGCCAGCGGACTAGCGGTTGACCAAGAGACCCAGTACTTC. This encodes CASGLAVDQETQYF.

The chain employs TRBV2 and TRBJ1-2; 9 positions agree with TRBD1. This CDR3 contains 14 residues. The V gene's germline CDR1 is SNHLY and CDR2 FYNNEI. The trim removed 6 bases at V and 4 bases at J, leaving 6 bases unmatched. The CDR3 loop reads CASRPTGGSYGYTF. The CDR3, as DNA: TGTGCCAGCAGGCCTACAGGGGGCAGCTATGGCTACACCTTC.